This entry features one T cell receptor beta chain sequence. Its target is not known. V was clipped by 5 bases and J by 4 bases; unmatched bases: 8. Germline CDR1 SGHVS, CDR2 FQNEAQ. The CDR3 extends over 16 amino acids. In the PCR, 60 Vbeta and 13 Jbeta primers were used. Generated by immunoSEQ multiplex PCR, the TCRdb table keeps only in-frame clones and is missing some. Of roughly 120,000 clones in the sample, about 74% were seen once. The data were obtained in a study of cytomegalovirus exposure and HLA in healthy donors. Study-wide context: Findings of an earlier analysis included 110 million or so unique TCR beta sequences from some 200 million T cells. Study results and caveats: A further, later analysis showed that HLA-associated TCR beta chains (compared with equally common others) were more clonally expanded.

The V call is TRBV7-8, the J call TRBJ2-5; 12 bases are a match to TRBD2. Sequencing used PBMCs. This receptor was obtained from a man in his forties or fifties in good health and CMV-seropositive. The CDR3, as DNA: TGTGCCAGCAGCACACTAGCGGGGGGCCCAGGAGAGACCCAGTACTTC. This encodes CASSTLAGGPGETQYF.